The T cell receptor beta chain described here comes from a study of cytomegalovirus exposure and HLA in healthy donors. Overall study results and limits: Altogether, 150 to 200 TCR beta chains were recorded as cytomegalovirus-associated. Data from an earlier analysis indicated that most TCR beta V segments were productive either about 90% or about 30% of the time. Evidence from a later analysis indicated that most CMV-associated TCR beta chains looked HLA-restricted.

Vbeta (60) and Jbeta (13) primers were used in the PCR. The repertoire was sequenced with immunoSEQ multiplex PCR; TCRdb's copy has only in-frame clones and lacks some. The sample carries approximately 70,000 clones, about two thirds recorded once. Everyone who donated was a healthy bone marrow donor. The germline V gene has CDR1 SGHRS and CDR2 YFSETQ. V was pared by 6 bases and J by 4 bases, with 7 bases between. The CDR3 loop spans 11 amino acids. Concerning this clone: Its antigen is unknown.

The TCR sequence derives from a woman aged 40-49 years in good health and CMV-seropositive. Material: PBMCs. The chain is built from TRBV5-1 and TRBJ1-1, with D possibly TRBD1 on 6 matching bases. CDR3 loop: CASKDSTEAFF. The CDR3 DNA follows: TGCGCCAGCAAGGACAGCACTGAAGCTTTCTTT.